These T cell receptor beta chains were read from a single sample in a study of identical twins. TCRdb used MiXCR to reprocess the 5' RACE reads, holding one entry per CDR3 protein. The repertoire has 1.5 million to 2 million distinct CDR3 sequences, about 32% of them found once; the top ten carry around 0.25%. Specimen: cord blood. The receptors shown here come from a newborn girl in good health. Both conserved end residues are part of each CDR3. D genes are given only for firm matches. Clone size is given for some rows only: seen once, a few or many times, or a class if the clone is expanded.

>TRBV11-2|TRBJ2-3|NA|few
CASSPTPGTRHTDTQYF
TGTGCCAGCAGCCCTACCCCCGGGACACGGCACACAGATACGCAGTATTTT
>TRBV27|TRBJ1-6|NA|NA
CASSFDLGGNSPLHF
TGTGCCAGCAGTTTTGATCTAGGGGGGAATTCACCCCTCCACTTT
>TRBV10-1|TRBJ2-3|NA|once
CASSESYLGADTQYF
TGCGCCAGCAGTGAGTCTTACCTTGGCGCAGATACGCAGTATTTT
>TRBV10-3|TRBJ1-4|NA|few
CAAGGFTTNEKLFF
TGTGCCGCGGGAGGATTCACAACTAATGAAAAACTGTTTTTT
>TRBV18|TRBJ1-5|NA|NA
CASSPEPGIDQPQHF
TGTGCCAGCTCACCTGAGCCAGGCATCGATCAGCCCCAGCATTTT
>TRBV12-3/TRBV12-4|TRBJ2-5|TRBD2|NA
CASGGRSFQETQYF
TGTGCCAGCGGCGGGAGGTCCTTTCAAGAGACCCAGTACTTC
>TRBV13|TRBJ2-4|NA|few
CASSLSPGHRKAKNIQYF
TGTGCCAGCAGCTTAAGCCCGGGTCATAGGAAGGCCAAAAACATTCAGTACTTC
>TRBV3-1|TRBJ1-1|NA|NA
CASSQQGRYTEAFF
TGTGCCAGCAGCCAACAGGGGCGGTACACTGAAGCTTTCTTT
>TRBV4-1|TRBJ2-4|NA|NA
CASSQVGSPKMHIQYF
TGCGCCAGCAGCCAAGTAGGCAGTCCGAAGATGCACATTCAGTACTTC
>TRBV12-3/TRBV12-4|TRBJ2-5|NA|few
CASMGADEQYF
TGTGCCAGCATGGGAGCCGATGAGCAGTACTTC
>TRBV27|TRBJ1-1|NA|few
CASHRGNGNTEAFF
TGTGCCAGCCATCGGGGCAACGGGAACACTGAAGCTTTCTTT
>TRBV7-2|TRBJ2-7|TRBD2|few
CASSLSVLAGTPYEQYF
TGTGCCAGCAGCTTATCCGTACTAGCGGGGACCCCCTACGAGCAGTACTTC
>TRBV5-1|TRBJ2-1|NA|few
CASGPRAGPLYNEQFF
TGCGCCAGCGGACCCCGGGCGGGCCCACTTTACAATGAGCAGTTCTTC